This T cell receptor (beta chain) was sequenced for a study of OX40 agonist ivuxolimab in advanced cancers. Study-wide results and limits: Some patients without response likewise showed low normalized clonal expansion.

The CDR3 has 14 residues. The germline V and J ends were trimmed by 1 base and 2 bases, with 9 bases remaining between them. The germline gives CDR1 SGHTA, CDR2 FQGTGA. This table comes from immunoSEQ multiplex PCR, and its TCRdb copy is limited to in-frame clones, with some not included. Of just over 50,000 clones in the sample, approximately 83% were seen once. A word on this clone: No antigen is known for it.

The TCR was taken from an adult with an advanced solid tumor such as melanoma, head and neck, liver or kidney cancer. The material sequenced was CD4+ or CD8+ T cells sorted from blood, taken in a trial of the OX40 agonist ivuxolimab. The chain couples TRBV7-3 to TRBJ2-7, with a tentative D call TRBD2 (6 bases). CDR3 loop: CASSLNGGTYEQYF. The DNA for the CDR3 is TGTGCCAGCAGCTTAAACGGGGGTACCTACGAGCAGTACTTC.